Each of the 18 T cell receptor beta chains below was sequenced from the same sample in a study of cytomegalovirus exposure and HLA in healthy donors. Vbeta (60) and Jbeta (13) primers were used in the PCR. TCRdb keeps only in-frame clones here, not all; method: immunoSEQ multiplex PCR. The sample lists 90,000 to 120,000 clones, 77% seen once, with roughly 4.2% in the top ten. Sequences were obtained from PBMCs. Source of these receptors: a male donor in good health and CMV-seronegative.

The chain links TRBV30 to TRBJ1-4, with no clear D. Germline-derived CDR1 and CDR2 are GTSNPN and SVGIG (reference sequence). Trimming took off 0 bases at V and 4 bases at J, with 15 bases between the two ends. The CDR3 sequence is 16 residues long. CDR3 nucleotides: TGTGCCTGGAGTGTATGGAGGCAGAGGGTTAATGAAAAACTGTTTTTT. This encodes CAWSVWRQRVNEKLFF. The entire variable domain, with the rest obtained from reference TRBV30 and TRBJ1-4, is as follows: SQTIHQWPATLVQPVGSPLSLECTVEGTSNPNLYWYRQAAGRGLQLLFYSVGIGQISSEVPQNLSASRPQDRQFILSSKKLLLSDSGFYLCAWSVWRQRVNEKLFFGSGTQLSVL.

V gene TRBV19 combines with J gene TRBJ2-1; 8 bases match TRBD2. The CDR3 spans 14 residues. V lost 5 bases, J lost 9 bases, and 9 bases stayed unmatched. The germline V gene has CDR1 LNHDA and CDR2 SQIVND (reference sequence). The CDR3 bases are TGTGCCAGTAGTCTAGGGACTAGTACAGGTGAGCAGTTCTTC. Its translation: CASSLGTSTGEQFF.

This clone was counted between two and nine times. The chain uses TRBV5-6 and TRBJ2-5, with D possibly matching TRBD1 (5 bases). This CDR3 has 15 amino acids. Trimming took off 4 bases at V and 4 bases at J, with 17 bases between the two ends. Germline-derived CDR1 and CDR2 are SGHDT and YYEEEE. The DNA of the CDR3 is TGTGCCAGCAGCCAAGGGGTAGGGATGGGAGAGACCCAGTACTTC. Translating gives CASSQGVGMGETQYF.

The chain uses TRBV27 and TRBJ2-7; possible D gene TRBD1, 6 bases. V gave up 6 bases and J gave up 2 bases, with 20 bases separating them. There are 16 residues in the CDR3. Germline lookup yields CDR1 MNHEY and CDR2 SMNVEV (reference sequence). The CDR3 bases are TGTGCCAGCAGACCCCAACCCCGGGACACCACCTACGAGCAGTACTTC. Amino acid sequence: CASRPQPRDTTYEQYF.

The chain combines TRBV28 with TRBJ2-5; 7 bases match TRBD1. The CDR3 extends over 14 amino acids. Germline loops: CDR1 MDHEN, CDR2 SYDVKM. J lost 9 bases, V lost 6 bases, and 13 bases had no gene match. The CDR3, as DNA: TGTGCCAGCAGCCCCGACAGGGCGGGCGGGTCCCAGTACTTC. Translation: CASSPDRAGGSQYF.

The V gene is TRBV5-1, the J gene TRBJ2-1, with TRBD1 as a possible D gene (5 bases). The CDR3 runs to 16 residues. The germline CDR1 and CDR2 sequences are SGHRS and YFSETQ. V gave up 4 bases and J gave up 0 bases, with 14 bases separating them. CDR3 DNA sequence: TGCGCCAGCAGCGCAAGGGGTGTGAGCTCCTACAATGAGCAGTTCTTC. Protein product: CASSARGVSSYNEQFF.

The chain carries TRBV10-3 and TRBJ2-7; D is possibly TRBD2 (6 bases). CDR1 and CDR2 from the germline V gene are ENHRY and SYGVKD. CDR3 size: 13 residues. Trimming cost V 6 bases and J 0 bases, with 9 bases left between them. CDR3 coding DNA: TGTGCCATCAGAGAGACTAGCTCCTACGAGCAGTACTTC. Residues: CAIRETSSYEQYF.

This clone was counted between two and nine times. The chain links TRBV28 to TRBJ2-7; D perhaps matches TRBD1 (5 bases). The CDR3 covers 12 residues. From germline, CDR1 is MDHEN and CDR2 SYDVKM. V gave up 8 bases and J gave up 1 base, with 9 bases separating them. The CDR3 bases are TGTGCCAGCGGGCGACAGTCCTACGAGCAGTACTTC. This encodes CASGRQSYEQYF.

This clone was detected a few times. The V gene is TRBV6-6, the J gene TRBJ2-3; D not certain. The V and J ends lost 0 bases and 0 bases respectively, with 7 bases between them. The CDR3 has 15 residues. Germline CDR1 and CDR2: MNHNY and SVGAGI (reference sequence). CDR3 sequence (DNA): TGTGCCAGCAGTTACTCGTACGGGAGCACAGATACGCAGTATTTT. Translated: CASSYSYGSTDTQYF.

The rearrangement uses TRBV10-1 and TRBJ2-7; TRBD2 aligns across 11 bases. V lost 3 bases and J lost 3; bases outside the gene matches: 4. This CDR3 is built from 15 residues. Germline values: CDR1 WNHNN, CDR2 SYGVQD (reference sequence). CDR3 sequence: CASSDSTSGSYEQYF. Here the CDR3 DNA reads TGCGCCAGCAGTGACTCTACTAGCGGGAGCTACGAGCAGTACTTC.

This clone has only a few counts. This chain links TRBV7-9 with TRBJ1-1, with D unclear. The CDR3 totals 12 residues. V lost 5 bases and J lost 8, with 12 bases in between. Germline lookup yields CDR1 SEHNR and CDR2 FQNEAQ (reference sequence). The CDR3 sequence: CASSLFGEEAFF. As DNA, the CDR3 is TGTGCCAGCAGCCTATTTGGGGAGGAAGCTTTCTTT. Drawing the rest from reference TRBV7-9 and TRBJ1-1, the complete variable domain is DTGVSQNPRHKITKRGQNVTFRCDPISEHNRLYWYRQTLGQGPEFLTYFQNEAQLEKSRLLSDRFSAERPKGSFSTLEIQRTEQGDSAMYLCASSLFGEEAFFGQGTRLTVV.

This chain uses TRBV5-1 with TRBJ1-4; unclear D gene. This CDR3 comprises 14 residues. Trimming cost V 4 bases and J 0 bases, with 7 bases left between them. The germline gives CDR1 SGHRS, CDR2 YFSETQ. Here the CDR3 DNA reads TGCGCCAGCAGCCCCCTCTCAACTAATGAAAAACTGTTTTTT. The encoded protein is CASSPLSTNEKLFF.

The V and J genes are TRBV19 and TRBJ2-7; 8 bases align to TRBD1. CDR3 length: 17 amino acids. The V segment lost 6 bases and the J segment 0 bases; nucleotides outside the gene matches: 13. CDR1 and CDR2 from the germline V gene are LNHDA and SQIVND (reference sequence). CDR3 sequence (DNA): TGTGCCAGTAGCCGGGATGGACAGGGTCAGAGCTCCTACGAGCAGTACTTC. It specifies CASSRDGQGQSSYEQYF. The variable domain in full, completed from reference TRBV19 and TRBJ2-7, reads DGGITQSPKYLFRKEGQNVTLSCEQNLNHDAMYWYRQDPGQGLRLIYYSQIVNDFQKGDIAEGYSVSREKKESFPLTVTSAQKNPTAFYLCASSRDGQGQSSYEQYFGPGTRLTVT.

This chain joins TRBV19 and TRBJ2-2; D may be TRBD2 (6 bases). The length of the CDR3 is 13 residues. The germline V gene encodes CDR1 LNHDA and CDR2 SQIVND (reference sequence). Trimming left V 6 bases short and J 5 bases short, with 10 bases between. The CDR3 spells CASSWGRTGELFF. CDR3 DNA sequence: TGTGCCAGTAGCTGGGGGAGGACCGGGGAGCTGTTTTTT.

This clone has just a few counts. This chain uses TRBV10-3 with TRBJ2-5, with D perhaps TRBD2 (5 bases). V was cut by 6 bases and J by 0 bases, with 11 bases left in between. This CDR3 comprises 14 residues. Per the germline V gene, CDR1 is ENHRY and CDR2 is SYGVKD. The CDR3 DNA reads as TGTGCCATCAGACCGGGAACGTACCAAGAGACCCAGTACTTC. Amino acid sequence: CAIRPGTYQETQYF.

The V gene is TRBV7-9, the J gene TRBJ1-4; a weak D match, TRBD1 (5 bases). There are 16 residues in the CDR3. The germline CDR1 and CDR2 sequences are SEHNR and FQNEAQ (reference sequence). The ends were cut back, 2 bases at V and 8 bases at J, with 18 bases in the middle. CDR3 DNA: TGTGCCAGCAGCTTACTGTCCTGGACAAACGAAGAAAAACTGTTTTTT. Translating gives CASSLLSWTNEEKLFF.

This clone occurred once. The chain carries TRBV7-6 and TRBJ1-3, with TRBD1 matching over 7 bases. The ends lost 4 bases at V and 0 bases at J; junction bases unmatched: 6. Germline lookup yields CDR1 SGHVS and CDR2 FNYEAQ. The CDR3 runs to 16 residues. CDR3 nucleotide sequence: TGTGCCAGCAGCTCCCGGGGACAGAGCTCTGGAAACACCATATATTTT. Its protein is CASSSRGQSSGNTIYF.

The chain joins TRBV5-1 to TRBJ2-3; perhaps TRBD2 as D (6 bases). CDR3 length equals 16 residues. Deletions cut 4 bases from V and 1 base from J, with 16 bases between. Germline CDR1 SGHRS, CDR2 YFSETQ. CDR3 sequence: CASSRGLGWGTDTQYF. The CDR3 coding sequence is TGCGCCAGCAGCCGGGGACTCGGGTGGGGCACAGATACGCAGTATTTT.